The 5 T cell receptor beta chains listed next were all sequenced from one sample in a study of T cells after yellow fever vaccination. TCRdb independently ran MiXCR on the 5' RACE reads; one entry per CDR3 protein. The table includes around 140,000 distinct CDR3 sequences, just over 6.5% detected once. The sequencing used CD4+ T cells sorted from PBMCs, collected 10 days after the yellow fever booster vaccination. The source of these receptors is a man aged 30-40 years who received the YFV17D yellow fever vaccine.

This clonotype was observed at least ten times. The chain recombines TRBV11-2 with TRBJ2-2, with D hard to call. The V gene lost 0 bases and the J gene lost 4 bases, with 9 bases spanning the gap. This CDR3 is 15 amino acids long. Germline CDR1 is SGHAT and CDR2 is FQNNGV. CDR3 sequence reads: CASSLEGFSTGELFF. The CDR3 DNA sequence: TGTGCCAGCAGCTTAGAAGGGTTTAGCACCGGGGAGCTGTTTTTT. Using reference TRBV11-2 and TRBJ2-2 for the parts outside the CDR3, the full variable domain is EAGVAQSPRYKIIEKRQSVAFWCNPISGHATLYWYQQILGQGPKLLIQFQNNGVVDDSQLPKDRFSAERLKGVDSTLKIQPAKLEDSAVYLCASSLEGFSTGELFFGEGSRLTVL.

This clonotype was found many times. This chain connects TRBV7-9 to TRBJ1-5; 10 bases agree with TRBD1. From germline, CDR1 is SEHNR and CDR2 FQNEAQ (reference sequence). V gave up 6 bases and J gave up 2 bases; unmatched junction bases: 10. The CDR3 covers 17 residues. CDR3 coding DNA: TGTGCCAGCAGTCTGGGACAGGGGACAATGGGCAATCAGCCCCAGCATTTT. Translating it yields CASSLGQGTMGNQPQHF.

The sample holds many counts of this clonotype. The V and J genes are TRBV20-1 and TRBJ1-1; unclear D gene. The V gene lost 0 bases and the J gene lost 1 base, with 9 bases spanning the gap. Germline V gene lookup returns CDR1 DFQATT and CDR2 SNEGSKA (reference sequence). CDR3 length equals 14 residues. CDR3 loop: CSARDKRRNTEAFF. In nucleotides, the CDR3 is TGCAGTGCTAGAGATAAGAGGAGGAACACTGAAGCTTTCTTT.

With regard to this clonotype: This may be a read error, as it is one base from a much larger clone. The chain joins TRBV7-2 to TRBJ2-7; D not resolved. Germline V gives CDR1 SGHTA, CDR2 FQGNSA. The V end was cut by 6 bases, the J end by 5 bases, with 14 bases between. The CDR3 covers 13 residues. The CDR3 DNA follows: TGTGCCAGCAGTAACAAAAAGGGCGACGAGCAGTACTTC. It is translated as CASSNKKGDEQYF. Based on the CDR3 plus reference TRBV7-2 and TRBJ2-7, the full variable domain is GAGVSQSPSNKVTEKGKDVELRCDPISGHTALYWYRQSLGQGLEFLIYFQGNSAPDKSGLPSDRFSAERTGGSVSTLTIQRTQQEDSAVYLCASSNKKGDEQYFGPGTRLTVT.

Many counts were recorded for this clonotype. The chain links TRBV12-3 or TRBV12-4 to TRBJ2-1, with D hard to call. The ends were cut back, 3 bases at V and 10 bases at J, with 4 bases in the middle. The CDR3 is made up of 10 amino acids. CDR3 nucleotides: TGTGCCAGCAGTTTCACGGAGCAGTTCTTC. Its protein product is CASSFTEQFF.